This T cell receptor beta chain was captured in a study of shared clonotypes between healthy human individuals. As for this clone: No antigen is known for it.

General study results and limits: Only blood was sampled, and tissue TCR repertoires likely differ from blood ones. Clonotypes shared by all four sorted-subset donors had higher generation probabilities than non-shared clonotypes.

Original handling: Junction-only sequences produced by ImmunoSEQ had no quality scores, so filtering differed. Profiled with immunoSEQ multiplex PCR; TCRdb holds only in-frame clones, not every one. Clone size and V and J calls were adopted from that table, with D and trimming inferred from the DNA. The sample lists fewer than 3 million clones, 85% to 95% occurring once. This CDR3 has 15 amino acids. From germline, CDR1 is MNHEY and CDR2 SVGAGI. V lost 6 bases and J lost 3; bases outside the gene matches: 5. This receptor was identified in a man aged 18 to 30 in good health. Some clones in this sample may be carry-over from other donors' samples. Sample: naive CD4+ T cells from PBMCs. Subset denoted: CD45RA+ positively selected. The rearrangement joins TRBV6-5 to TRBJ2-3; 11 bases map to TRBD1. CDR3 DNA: TGTGCCAGCAGCAGGACAGGGGGCGAAACAGATACGCAGTATTTT. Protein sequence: CASSRTGGETDTQYF.